A selection of T cell receptor beta chains follows, all from one sample in a study of CD8+ T cells in alopecia areata. Libraries were prepared by immunoSEQ multiplex PCR; TCRdb keeps only in-frame clonotypes and omits some of them. The data show approximately 150,000 clones, with about 70% seen just once and over 10% held by the top ten. Source: CD8+ T cells sorted from blood, taken at week 0. These receptors were taken from a human donor with alopecia areata. CDR3s include the opening cysteine and the closing phenylalanine or tryptophan. Fields, in order: CDR3 DNA, CDR3 protein, D gene, CDR3 length, clone size, V gene, J gene. D genes are given only for firm matches. Clone size is given for some rows only: seen once, a few or many times, or a class if the clone is expanded.

CDR3nt: TGCAGCGTGGAGGCTGGGACGGGGGGCTCCTACGAGCAGTACTTC
CDR3aa: CSVEAGTGGSYEQYF
d_gene: TRBD2
len: 15
abundance: .
v_gene: TRBV29-1
j_gene: TRBJ2-7

CDR3nt: TGCGCCAGCAGCCAAAGTCAGGGGAACTATGGCTACACCTTC
CDR3aa: CASSQSQGNYGYTF
d_gene: .
len: 14
abundance: .
v_gene: TRBV4-1
j_gene: TRBJ1-2

CDR3nt: TGTGCCAGCATGGCTAGCATCGATGAGCAGTTCTTC
CDR3aa: CASMASIDEQFF
d_gene: .
len: 12
abundance: .
v_gene: TRBV2
j_gene: TRBJ2-1

CDR3nt: TGTGCCAGCAGTAGGGGGGGGAATGAGCAGTTCTTC
CDR3aa: CASSRGGNEQFF
d_gene: .
len: 12
abundance: .
v_gene: TRBV6-4
j_gene: TRBJ2-1

CDR3nt: TGCGCCAGCAGCGCGGAGGGGAGGGCCTACGAGCAGTACTTC
CDR3aa: CASSAEGRAYEQYF
d_gene: TRBD2
len: 14
abundance: .
v_gene: TRBV5-1
j_gene: TRBJ2-7

CDR3nt: TGTGCCAGCAGTGCGGGAGGGCTTAGCAATCAGCCCCAGCATTTT
CDR3aa: CASSAGGLSNQPQHF
d_gene: .
len: 15
abundance: .
v_gene: TRBV6-1
j_gene: TRBJ1-5

CDR3nt: TGTGCCAGCACAGGGCGAGCCCCCGGGGAGCTGTTTTTT
CDR3aa: CASTGRAPGELFF
d_gene: .
len: 13
abundance: few
v_gene: TRBV25-1
j_gene: TRBJ2-2

CDR3nt: TGTGCCAGCAGCCCGACAGGGAACACTGAAGCTTTCTTT
CDR3aa: CASSPTGNTEAFF
d_gene: .
len: 13
abundance: .
v_gene: TRBV13
j_gene: TRBJ1-1

CDR3nt: TGTGCCTGGACCGACAGCCCCTATGGCTACACCTTC
CDR3aa: CAWTDSPYGYTF
d_gene: .
len: 12
abundance: .
v_gene: TRBV30
j_gene: TRBJ1-2

CDR3nt: TGTGCCAGCAGCTCCCAATGGGGTGAGCCCACAGATACGCAGTATTTT
CDR3aa: CASSSQWGEPTDTQYF
d_gene: .
len: 16
abundance: few
v_gene: TRBV7-8
j_gene: TRBJ2-3

CDR3nt: TGTGCCAGTAGTTCCCGGACAGCCTCCTATGGCTACACCTTC
CDR3aa: CASSSRTASYGYTF
d_gene: .
len: 14
abundance: few
v_gene: TRBV19
j_gene: TRBJ1-2